This T cell receptor beta chain emerged from a study of blood T cell repertoires in COVID-19. Study-wide background: Acute-phase and convalescent COVID-19 samples originated in the United States, Italy and Spain.

The table came from immunoSEQ multiplex PCR; TCRdb's copy has only in-frame clones and leaves some out. Of about 270,000 clones listed, more than 85% are singletons. CDR3 size: 13 residues. CDR1 and CDR2 from the germline V gene are SGHTA and FQGNSA. V gave up 6 bases and J gave up 3 bases; unmatched junction bases: 5. Participant-reported clinical history was the basis for cohort assignment. Participants classified as exposed had met a COVID-19 case within 2 weeks before study entry. The chain is built from TRBV7-2 and TRBJ2-7; 7 bases line up with TRBD1. Sequencing was done on a sample of PBMCs or T cells enriched from blood (not recorded which). The receptor comes from a man aged 35 to 55 who had been exposed to COVID-19. CDR3 sequence reads: CASSRDSFYEQYF. The CDR3 nucleotides are TGTGCCAGCAGTCGGGACAGCTTCTACGAGCAGTACTTC.